This TCR beta chain was documented in a study of breast tumors, draining lymph nodes, adjacent tissues. Study-wide points: Findings are consistent with lymph node origin and intratumoral expansion of most tumor T cells. That most tumor T cells come from lymph nodes remained unproven. Compared with basal-like, luminal-like tumors shared significantly more repertoire with nontumor tissue.

Trimming removed 1 base at V and 0 bases at J, with 7 bases between. Germline assignment: CDR1 SGHRS and CDR2 YFSETQ. This CDR3 contains 15 residues. Breast cancer patients provided tissue from their axillary draining lymph nodes. In this sample, this clonotype turned up a few times. Its specificity is not known. TCRdb used MiXCR to reprocess the multiplex PCR reads, holding one entry per CDR3 protein. The data contain 85,000 to 130,000 distinct CDR3 sequences, 20% to 25% of them seen just once; the ten biggest clones take up more than 0.9%. The TCR sequence derives from a female donor with breast cancer. Some clones in this sample may be carry-over from other donors' samples. The rearrangement joins TRBV5-1 to TRBJ2-2, with D possibly TRBD1 on 5 matching bases. The material sequenced was axillary lymph node tissue. This chain's CDR3 is CASSLTGANTGELFF. DNA of the CDR3: TGCGCCAGCAGCTTGACAGGCGCGAACACCGGGGAGCTGTTTTTT.